A single sample is the source of the 27 T cell receptor beta chains below, sequenced in a study of shared clonotypes between healthy human individuals. Sequenced by immunoSEQ multiplex PCR; TCRdb stores in-frame clones only, minus some. The data contain 2 million or so clones, 90% to 95% of them singletons. Sequencing input: naive CD4+ T cells sorted from blood. Subset specified: CD45RA+ positively selected. The origin of the receptors is a man younger than 35 in good health.

The chain is built from TRBV28 and TRBJ1-5; maybe TRBD1 (5 bases). The length of the CDR3 is 16 residues. Trimming took off 2 bases at V and 2 bases at J, with 13 bases between the two ends. The germline V gene encodes CDR1 MDHEN and CDR2 SYDVKM. CDR3 DNA: TGTGCCAGCAGTTTAGGATCGGGGACCGGCAATCAGCCCCAGCATTTT. Its protein is CASSLGSGTGNQPQHF.

CDR3 DNA: TGTGCCACCTTCGGCCTTCTGGGGGACTCTTCCCTCTCTAACTATGGCTACACCTTC. This sequence encodes CATFGLLGDSSLSNYGYTF. The rearrangement joins TRBV10-3 to TRBJ1-2; perhaps TRBD1 as D (5 bases). CDR1 and CDR2 from the germline V gene are ENHRY and SYGVKD. The CDR3 runs 19 residues. V was cut by 10 bases and J by 0 bases, with 30 bases left in between.

J is TRBJ2-7 and V is TRBV6-6; a weak D match, TRBD2 (6 bases). Trimming shortened V by 6 bases and J by 3 bases, and 15 bases separated the two germline ends. Per the germline V gene, CDR1 is MNHNY and CDR2 is SVGAGI (reference sequence). The CDR3 has 14 residues. For the CDR3, the DNA is TGTGCCAGCAGACTCAGACTAGGATACTACGAGCAGTACTTC. It codes for CASRLRLGYYEQYF.

The rearrangement joins TRBV28 to TRBJ1-5; maybe TRBD1 (5 bases). Germline V CDR1 and CDR2: MDHEN, SYDVKM. CDR3 length equals 16 residues. V was pared by 3 bases and J by 2 bases, with 14 bases between. The CDR3, as DNA: TGTGCCAGCAGTTTCGGGGGAAGAAACGGCAATCAGCCCCAGCATTTT. Translated: CASSFGGRNGNQPQHF.

Details on this clone: Other DNA variants within this sample encode the same CDR3. The chain links TRBV7-9 to TRBJ1-5; D is perhaps TRBD1 (5 bases). V lost 4 bases, J lost 1 base, and 11 bases lay in between. Germline V gene sequence: CDR1 SEHNR, CDR2 FQNEAQ (reference sequence). The CDR3 sequence is 15 residues long. The CDR3 region is CASSSSGGSNQPQHF. CDR3 DNA sequence: TGTGCCAGCAGCTCATCGGGGGGGAGCAATCAGCCCCAGCATTTT.

The table lists this clone with a count of one. This sequence joins TRBV7-6 and TRBJ1-3; D not resolved. The germline gives CDR1 SGHVS, CDR2 FNYEAQ. The CDR3 covers 14 residues. V gave up 2 bases and J gave up 0 bases, with 5 bases separating them. This chain's CDR3 is CASSLTISGNTIYF. The CDR3 DNA sequence: TGTGCCAGCAGCTTAACCATCTCTGGAAACACCATATATTTT.

The chain links TRBV30 to TRBJ1-4; 7 bases are a match to TRBD1. Germline V gene lookup returns CDR1 GTSNPN and CDR2 SVGIG (reference sequence). V lost 2 bases and J lost 0; bases outside the gene matches: 15. The CDR3 is 19 residues long. For the CDR3, the DNA is TGTGCCTGGAGTATACTCAGGACAGGAGGACCTGCAACTAATGAAAAACTGTTTTTT. Translating it yields CAWSILRTGGPATNEKLFF.

As for this clone: Sequence at one end of the junction differs from germline and may be a read error. The chain couples TRBV15 to TRBJ2-7; TRBD1 is a possible D gene (6 bases). In germline, CDR1 is LNHNV, CDR2 YYDKDF (reference sequence). There are 16 residues in the CDR3. The CDR3 sequence is CATSIRGRLSSYEQYF. As DNA, the CDR3 is TGTGCCACGAGCATCAGGGGAAGGTTGAGCTCCTACGAGCAGTACTTC.

The CDR3 DNA is TGTGCCAGCAGCTTACAGGGGGGGACTGAAGCTTTCTTT. Translated: CASSLQGGTEAFF. The rearrangement joins TRBV6-4 to TRBJ1-1; 8 bases fit TRBD1. The germline V gene encodes CDR1 MRHNA and CDR2 SNTAGT. V dropped 6 bases and J dropped 5; count of bases not matched to a gene: 5. CDR3 length equals 13 residues.

The chain employs TRBV29-1 and TRBJ1-2; TRBD1 aligns across 7 bases. The germline CDR1 and CDR2 sequences are SQVTM and ANQGSEA. There are 13 residues in the CDR3. Unmatched junction bases numbered 9, after V lost 7 bases and J lost 4 bases. The chain's CDR3 is CSAFYRGFYGYTF. For the CDR3, the DNA is TGCAGCGCCTTTTACAGGGGATTCTATGGCTACACCTTC.

This clone was detected only once. J is TRBJ2-7 and V is TRBV7-2; 9 bases match TRBD1. Germline V gene data show CDR1 as SGHTA and CDR2 as FQGNSA. The CDR3 contains 15 residues. V lost 3 bases, J lost 3 bases, and 6 bases stayed unmatched. The CDR3 DNA follows: TGTGCCAGCAGCTTGGACAGGGGCGTTTACTACGAGCAGTACTTC. Residues: CASSLDRGVYYEQYF.

The chain employs TRBV6-5 and TRBJ2-1; maybe TRBD2 (6 bases). CDR3 size: 14 residues. Per the germline V gene, CDR1 is MNHEY and CDR2 is SVGAGI. Trimming stripped 2 bases from V and 5 bases from J, with 10 bases between. CDR3 sequence: CASSYMGRNNEQFF. The CDR3 DNA reads TGTGCCAGCAGTTACATGGGGAGGAACAATGAGCAGTTCTTC.

The chain uses TRBV6-6 and TRBJ2-4, with 7 bases that match TRBD2. The CDR3 consists of 13 residues. V trimming: 8 bases; J trimming: 5 bases; junction bases outside the gene matches: 6. Germline loops: CDR1 MNHNY, CDR2 SVGAGI (reference sequence). The CDR3 region is CASSPRGENIQYF. The CDR3 DNA reads TGTGCCAGCTCTCCCCGGGGGGAAAACATTCAGTACTTC.

Concerning this clone: The conserved phenylalanine or tryptophan normally closing the CDR3 is absent here, so this likely arose from a read error. Because the CDR3's place on the DNA is in doubt, the DNA is left out and the CDR3 is given as listed by TCRdb. The chain is built from TRBV11-2 and TRBJ2-3; TRBD2, the D gene given by the table, was not confirmed from the DNA. Germline CDR1 is SGHAT and CDR2 is FQNNGV. The CDR3 spans 13 amino acids, including both terminal residues. CDR3 residues: CASSSRLAGGPFV.

Here the CDR3 DNA reads TGTGCCAGCAGTGTTAGTCTAGGGGGGCAAAAGCAGTTCTTC. Its translation: CASSVSLGGQKQFF. The J gene is TRBJ2-1, the V gene TRBV6-4; D is perhaps TRBD1 or TRBD2 (6 bases each). With 4 bases removed from V and 11 bases from J, the gap between germline ends came to 18 bases. Germline V gene data show CDR1 as MRHNA and CDR2 as SNTAGT. This CDR3 spans 14 amino acids.

On this clone: At the DNA level, this CDR3 is encoded by other sequences in the same sample as well. CDR3 DNA: TGTGCCTGGAGTGAAGGGGGTGAGACCCAGTACTTC. Translation gives CAWSEGGETQYF. This rearrangement joins TRBV30 to TRBJ2-5, with a tentative D call TRBD1 (6 bases). Per germline, CDR1 GTSNPN and CDR2 SVGIG (reference sequence). V was pared by 1 base and J by 5 bases, with 8 bases between. This CDR3 is built from 12 residues.

The chain has TRBV18 and TRBJ2-1; 9 bases are a match to TRBD2. The CDR3 is 16 amino acids. Germline assignment: CDR1 KGHSH and CDR2 LQKENI. V shed 4 bases, J shed 2 bases, and the junction held 6 bases outside the gene matches. CDR3 sequence: CASSQGTSPAYNEQFF. The CDR3 DNA sequence: TGTGCCAGCTCACAGGGGACTAGCCCGGCCTACAATGAGCAGTTCTTC.

As to this clone: A single base separates this from a much larger clone, so it may be a read error. The CDR3 DNA follows: TGTGCCAGCAGCTTAGCCTACGGGCAGTACTTC. It codes for CASSLAYGQYF. J is TRBJ2-7 and V is TRBV11-2; the D is unclear. Germline V gene data show CDR1 as SGHAT and CDR2 as FQNNGV. CDR3 length: 11 amino acids.

The genes are TRBV7-9 and TRBJ2-4, with D possibly TRBD1 on 6 matching bases. The germline CDR1 and CDR2 sequences are SEHNR and FQNEAQ (reference sequence). This CDR3 contains 15 residues. V was clipped by 5 bases and J by 0 bases, with 11 bases between them. Here the CDR3 DNA reads TGTGCCAGCAGCGTAGAGGGGGTAGCCAAAAACATTCAGTACTTC. Translating it yields CASSVEGVAKNIQYF.

The rearrangement joins TRBV7-8 to TRBJ1-1; D ambiguous. The V end was cut by 1 base, the J end by 6 bases, with 6 bases between. Germline lookup yields CDR1 SGHVS and CDR2 FQNEAQ. The CDR3 sequence is 12 residues long. CDR3 bases: TGTGCCAGCAGCTTAGAGGTGGCTGAAGCTTTCTTT. This sequence encodes CASSLEVAEAFF.

The V call is TRBV9, the J call TRBJ2-7, with TRBD2 matching over 10 bases. The CDR3 loop spans 15 amino acids. Germline lookup yields CDR1 SGDLS and CDR2 YYNGEE. With 0 bases clipped from V and 7 bases from J, the junction kept 7 bases outside the gene matches. DNA for the CDR3: TGTGCCAGCAGCGTAGGGACTAGCGGCTTAGGAGAGCAGTACTTC. Encoded protein: CASSVGTSGLGEQYF.

This chain uses TRBV23-1 with TRBJ2-2, with 7 bases lining up with TRBD1. TRBV23-1 is filed as an ORF, its function uncertain. V lost 10 bases, J lost 4 bases, and 12 bases stayed unmatched. The CDR3 has 15 residues. CDR3 nucleotides: TGCGCCATCTCACAGGGGCAGGGGAGCACCGGGGAGCTGTTTTTT. Translating gives CAISQGQGSTGELFF.

The gene calls are TRBV4-2 and TRBJ1-1, with D possibly being TRBD1 (6 bases). V was pared by 3 bases and J by 0 bases, with 14 bases between. The CDR3 has 16 residues. CDR1 is LGHNA and CDR2 is YNFKEQ in the germline V gene. CDR3 sequence reads: CASSHPQGGMNTEAFF. The CDR3 bases are TGTGCCAGCAGCCACCCTCAAGGGGGGATGAACACTGAAGCTTTCTTT.

J is TRBJ2-2 and V is TRBV5-1; D is unclear. CDR3 length: 15 amino acids. Germline CDR1 SGHRS, CDR2 YFSETQ. Trimming removed 0 bases at V and 2 bases at J, with 8 bases between. CDR3 sequence reads: CASSLGLDNTGELFF. The CDR3 nucleotides are TGCGCCAGCAGCTTGGGGCTGGACAACACCGGGGAGCTGTTTTTT.

This clone occurred once. The V gene is TRBV2, the J gene TRBJ2-1; no clear D. The CDR3 has 15 amino acids. Germline V gene lookup returns CDR1 SNHLY and CDR2 FYNNEI. The germline V and J ends were trimmed by 6 bases and 0 bases, with 12 bases remaining between them. As DNA, the CDR3 is TGTGCCAGCAGGATTGCGGAGAGCTCCTACAATGAGCAGTTCTTC. Residues: CASRIAESSYNEQFF.

This chain joins TRBV25-1 and TRBJ1-1, with D uncertain. V was shortened by 1 base and J by 1 base, with 10 bases between the two germline ends. The CDR3 is 15 residues long. Germline CDR1 reads MGHDK; CDR2 reads SYGVNS. In DNA form, the CDR3 reads TGTGCCAGCAGTGAATCCGGCATAGGGAACACTGAAGCTTTCTTT. Translating it yields CASSESGIGNTEAFF.

As to this clone: A much larger clone differs from this one at a single base, so this may be a read error. This chain joins TRBV4-3 and TRBJ1-1; 7 bases fit TRBD1. The CDR3 runs to 13 residues. Trimming at V came to 4 bases and at J to 1 base, leaving 0 bases not matched to a gene. Germline V gene data show CDR1 as LGHNA and CDR2 as YSLEER. CDR3 protein: CASSRQGNTEAFF. The CDR3 DNA reads TGCGCCAGCAGCCGACAGGGGAACACTGAAGCTTTCTTT.